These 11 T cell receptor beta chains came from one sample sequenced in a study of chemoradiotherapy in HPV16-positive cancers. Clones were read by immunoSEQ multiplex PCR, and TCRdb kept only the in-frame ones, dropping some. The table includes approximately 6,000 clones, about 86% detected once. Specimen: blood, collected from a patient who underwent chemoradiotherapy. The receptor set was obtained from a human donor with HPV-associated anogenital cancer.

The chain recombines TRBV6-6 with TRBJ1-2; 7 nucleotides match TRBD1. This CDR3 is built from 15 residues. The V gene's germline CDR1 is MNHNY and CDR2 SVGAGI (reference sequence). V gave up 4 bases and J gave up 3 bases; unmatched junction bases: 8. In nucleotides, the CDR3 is TGTGCCAGCAGTTCGGACAGGCGGGGTTACTATGGCTACACCTTC. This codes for CASSSDRRGYYGYTF.

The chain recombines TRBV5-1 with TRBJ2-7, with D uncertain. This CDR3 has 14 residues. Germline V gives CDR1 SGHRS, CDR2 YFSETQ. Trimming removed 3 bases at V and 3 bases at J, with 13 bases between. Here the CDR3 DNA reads TGCGCCAGCAGCTCAGGTGGGCAACTCTACGAGCAGTACTTC. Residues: CASSSGGQLYEQYF.

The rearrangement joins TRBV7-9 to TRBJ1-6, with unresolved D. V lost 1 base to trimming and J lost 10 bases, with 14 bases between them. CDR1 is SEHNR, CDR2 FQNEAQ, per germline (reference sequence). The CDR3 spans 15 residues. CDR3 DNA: TGTGCCAGCAGCTTAGTCTTGGGTCCCCTCTCACCCCTCCACTTT. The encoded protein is CASSLVLGPLSPLHF.

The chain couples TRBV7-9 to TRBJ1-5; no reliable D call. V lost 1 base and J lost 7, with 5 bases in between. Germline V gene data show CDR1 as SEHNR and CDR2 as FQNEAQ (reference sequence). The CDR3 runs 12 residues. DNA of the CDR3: TGTGCCAGCAGCTTAGGAGGACAGCCCCAGCATTTT. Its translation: CASSLGGQPQHF. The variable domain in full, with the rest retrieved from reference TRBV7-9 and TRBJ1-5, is DTGVSQNPRHKITKRGQNVTFRCDPISEHNRLYWYRQTLGQGPEFLTYFQNEAQLEKSRLLSDRFSAERPKGSFSTLEIQRTEQGDSAMYLCASSLGGQPQHFGDGTRLSIL.

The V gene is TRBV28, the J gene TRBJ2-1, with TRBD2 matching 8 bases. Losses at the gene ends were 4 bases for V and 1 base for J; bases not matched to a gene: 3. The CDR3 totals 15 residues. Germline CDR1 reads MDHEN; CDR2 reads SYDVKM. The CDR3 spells CASSSAGGSYNEQFF. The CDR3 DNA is TGTGCCAGCAGTTCCGCGGGAGGATCCTACAATGAGCAGTTCTTC.

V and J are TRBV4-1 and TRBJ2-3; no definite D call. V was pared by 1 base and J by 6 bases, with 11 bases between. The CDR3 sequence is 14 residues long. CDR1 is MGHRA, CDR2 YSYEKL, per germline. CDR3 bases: TGCGCCAGCAGCCAAGCCGGCCTCGGGGATACGCAGTATTTT. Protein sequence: CASSQAGLGDTQYF.

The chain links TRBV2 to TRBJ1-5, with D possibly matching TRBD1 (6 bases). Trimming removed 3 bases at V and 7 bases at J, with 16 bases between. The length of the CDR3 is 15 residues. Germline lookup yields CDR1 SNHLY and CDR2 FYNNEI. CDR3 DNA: TGTGCCAGCAGTGAGCGACAGGTACCGCGGCAGCCCCAGCATTTT. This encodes CASSERQVPRQPQHF.

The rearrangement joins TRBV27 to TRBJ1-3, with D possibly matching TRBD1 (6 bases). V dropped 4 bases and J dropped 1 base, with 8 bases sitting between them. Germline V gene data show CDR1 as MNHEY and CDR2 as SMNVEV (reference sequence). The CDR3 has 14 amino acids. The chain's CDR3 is CASSSTGSGNTIYF. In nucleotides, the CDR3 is TGTGCCAGCAGTTCTACAGGGTCTGGAAACACCATATATTTT.

CDR3 amino acids: CASSSGGSRGAADTQYF. CDR3 bases: TGCGCCAGCAGCTCTGGTGGTAGCCGGGGGGCGGCAGATACGCAGTATTTT. The J gene is TRBJ2-3, the V gene TRBV5-1, with TRBD2 as a possible D gene (7 bases). The ends were cut back, 3 bases at V and 4 bases at J, with 21 bases in the middle. Germline CDR1 SGHRS, CDR2 YFSETQ. The CDR3 consists of 17 residues.

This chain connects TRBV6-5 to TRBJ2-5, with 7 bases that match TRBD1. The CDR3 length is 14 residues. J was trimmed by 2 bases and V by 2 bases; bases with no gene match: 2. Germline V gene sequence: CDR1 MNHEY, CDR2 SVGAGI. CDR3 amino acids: CASSYRGQQETQYF. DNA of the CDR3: TGTGCCAGCAGTTACAGGGGACAGCAAGAGACCCAGTACTTC.

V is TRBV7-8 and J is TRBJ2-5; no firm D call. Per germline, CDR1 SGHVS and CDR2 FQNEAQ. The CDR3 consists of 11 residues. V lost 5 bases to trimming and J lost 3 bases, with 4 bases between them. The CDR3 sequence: CASSREETQYF. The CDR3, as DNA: TGTGCCAGCAGCCGCGAAGAGACCCAGTACTTC.